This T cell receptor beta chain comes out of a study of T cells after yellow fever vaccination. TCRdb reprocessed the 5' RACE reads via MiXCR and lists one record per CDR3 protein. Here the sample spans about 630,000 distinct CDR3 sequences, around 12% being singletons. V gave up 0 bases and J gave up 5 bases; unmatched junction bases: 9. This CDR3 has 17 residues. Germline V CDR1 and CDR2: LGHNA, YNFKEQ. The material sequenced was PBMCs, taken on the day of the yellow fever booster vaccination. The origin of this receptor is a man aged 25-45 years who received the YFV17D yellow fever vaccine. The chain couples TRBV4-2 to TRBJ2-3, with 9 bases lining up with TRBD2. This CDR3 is CASSQDSAGGPLDTQYF. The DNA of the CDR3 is TGTGCCAGCAGCCAAGATTCAGCGGGAGGCCCCCTAGATACGCAGTATTTT.